These T cell receptor beta chains were read from a single sample in a study of blood T cell repertoires in COVID-19. Produced via immunoSEQ multiplex PCR; TCRdb's table is partial and in-frame only. The sample has some 120,000 clones; more than 60% are singletons. Sequenced input: peripheral blood. All receptors come from a woman aged 70-85 years with acute or convalescent COVID-19. Both conserved end residues are part of each CDR3. The D gene is left open where the match is weak. Expanded clones are given a class, and other clones once, few, many or no size at all.

CDR3 length	J gene	clone size	D gene	V gene	CDR3 DNA	CDR3 protein
18	TRBJ1-3	.	TRBD1	TRBV28	TGTGCCAGCAGTTTAACAGGGGCGCTTATATCCTCTGGAAACACCATATATTTT	CASSLTGALISSGNTIYF
14	TRBJ2-7	.	.	TRBV6-1	TGTGCCAGCAGTGAAGCCTCCTACAGGGACGAGCAGTACTTC	CASSEASYRDEQYF
15	TRBJ1-3	.	TRBD1	TRBV19	TGTGCCAGTAGACAGGGGGGCTCGACTGGAAACACCATATATTTT	CASRQGGSTGNTIYF
14	TRBJ1-1	.	TRBD1	TRBV6-5	TGTGCCAGCAGTCAGACAGGGCGGGCCACTGAAGCTTTCTTT	CASSQTGRATEAFF
13	TRBJ2-1	.	.	TRBV2	TGTGCCAGCAGCCTAGCGTCCTACAATGAGCAGTTCTTC	CASSLASYNEQFF
15	TRBJ1-1	.	.	TRBV28	TGTGCCAGCAGCCCCGTTGGTCGGGAAGGCACTGAAGCTTTCTTT	CASSPVGREGTEAFF
14	TRBJ2-1	.	TRBD2	TRBV7-2	TGTGCCAGCAGCCCGCCGGGACTAGCGTATGAGCAGTTCTTC	CASSPPGLAYEQFF
15	TRBJ1-6	few	.	TRBV27	TGTGCCAGCTCCGCCAGACAGGCCAATAATTCACCCCTCCACTTT	CASSARQANNSPLHF
14	TRBJ1-1	.	.	TRBV3-1/TRBV3-2	TGTGCCAGCAGCCGAAGGACAGCTAACACTGAAGCTTTCTTT	CASSRRTANTEAFF
14	TRBJ1-1	.	TRBD1	TRBV6-1	TGTGCCAGCAGTGAAGCCAGGGGGCTCACTGAAGCTTTCTTT	CASSEARGLTEAFF
15	TRBJ2-5	.	.	TRBV6-5	TGTGCCAGCAGTTACTCGCCCGGGGGCCAAGAGACCCAGTACTTC	CASSYSPGGQETQYF
14	TRBJ2-3	.	.	TRBV10-3	TGTGCCATCAGGCGGGACGGATCCACAGATACGCAGTATTTT	CAIRRDGSTDTQYF
16	TRBJ1-3	once	TRBD1	TRBV7-9	TGTGCCAGCAGCCAGCATGGGACAGGAGCTGGAAACACCATATATTTT	CASSQHGTGAGNTIYF
11	TRBJ2-2	.	TRBD1	TRBV2	TGTGCCTACCAGGGGGTCGGGGAGCTGTTTTTT	CAYQGVGELFF
15	TRBJ2-1	.	TRBD1	TRBV27	TGTGCCAGCAGTTTCGAACCAGGGGGCCCAATTGAGCAGTTCTTC	CASSFEPGGPIEQFF
13	TRBJ2-1	.	TRBD1	TRBV28	TGTGCCAGCAGCCCGGGGACAGACAATGAGCAGTTCTTC	CASSPGTDNEQFF
14	TRBJ2-5	.	.	TRBV7-9	TGTGCCAGCACCCTAACAGGGACCCAAGAGACCCAGTACTTC	CASTLTGTQETQYF
16	TRBJ1-1	few	TRBD1	TRBV19	TGTGCCAGTAGCACAGGCGTCGGACAGGGGGGGACTGAAGCTTTCTTT	CASSTGVGQGGTEAFF
14	TRBJ2-7	.	TRBD2	TRBV10-3	TGTGCCATCACTGGGACTAGCGGGACCTACGAGCAGTACTTC	CAITGTSGTYEQYF
15	TRBJ2-6	.	TRBD1	TRBV6-5	TGTGCCAGCAGGACAGGGGAGGCTGGGGCCAACGTCCTGACTTTC	CASRTGEAGANVLTF
16	TRBJ2-7	.	.	TRBV2	TGTGCCAGCAGTCCCCCGGTTGGCCGCGGACACTACGAGCAGTACTTC	CASSPPVGRGHYEQYF
15	TRBJ1-6	.	TRBD1	TRBV13	TGTGCCAGCAGCTTGGGAAGTCAGGGGGCTTCACCCCTCCACTTT	CASSLGSQGASPLHF
13	TRBJ2-5	few	TRBD1	TRBV29-1	TGCAGCGTTGGACAGGGGGTGGGGGAGACCCAGTACTTC	CSVGQGVGETQYF
14	TRBJ1-4	.	TRBD1	TRBV2	TGTGCCAGCACCAAACAGGGGGTTGATGAAAAACTGTTTTTT	CASTKQGVDEKLFF
16	TRBJ2-1	.	TRBD1	TRBV2	TGTGCCAGCAGCCCCGGGACAGCAAGCTCCTACAATGAGCAGTTCTTC	CASSPGTASSYNEQFF
16	TRBJ1-1	few	.	TRBV29-1	TGCAGCGTTGAATACGATTTAGTCCGGAGGAACACTGAAGCTTTCTTT	CSVEYDLVRRNTEAFF
15	TRBJ1-4	.	.	TRBV6-6	TGTGCCAGCAGTTACTCAGCCGGGTTTATTGAAAAACTGTTTTTT	CASSYSAGFIEKLFF
14	TRBJ2-1	.	.	TRBV5-8	TGTGCCAGCAGCTTGGCGGGGGTCTACAATGAGCAGTTCTTC	CASSLAGVYNEQFF
16	TRBJ2-3	.	TRBD1	TRBV9	TGTGCCAGCAGCATAAGGACAGGGGGGATCACAGATACGCAGTATTTT	CASSIRTGGITDTQYF